The 18 T cell receptor beta chains reported below all come from one sample, sequenced in a study of blood T cell repertoires in COVID-19. The data were produced by immunoSEQ multiplex PCR, yet TCRdb's version contains in-frame clones alone and is incomplete. The data show roughly 110,000 clones, around nine tenths seen once. Sequencing used peripheral blood. The receptors come from a middle-aged man with acute or convalescent COVID-19.

The rearrangement links TRBV5-5 to TRBJ1-1; D is undetermined. Trimming pared 2 bases from V and 1 base from J, leaving 9 bases between. This CDR3 region has 14 residues. Germline assignment: CDR1 SGHKS and CDR2 YYEKEE (reference sequence). Here the CDR3 reads CASSLGVQNTEAFF. CDR3 sequence (DNA): TGTGCCAGCAGCTTAGGAGTACAGAACACTGAAGCTTTCTTT.

The gene calls are TRBV9 and TRBJ2-1; TRBD2 agrees at 9 bases. This CDR3 is built from 15 residues. Losses at the gene ends were 0 bases for V and 4 bases for J; bases not matched to a gene: 2. From germline, CDR1 is SGDLS and CDR2 YYNGEE. CDR3 in amino acids: CASSVVAGGYNEQFF. As DNA, the CDR3 is TGTGCCAGCAGCGTAGTTGCGGGGGGGTACAATGAGCAGTTCTTC.

The V call is TRBV28, the J call TRBJ2-5; D remains unclear. The CDR3 sequence is 12 residues long. Germline V lookup: CDR1 MDHEN, CDR2 SYDVKM. Trimming took 7 bases from V and 5 from J, leaving 11 bases between them. The CDR3 region has the DNA TGTGCCAGCACCGCTTCCGAGGAGACCCAGTACTTC. Translated: CASTASEETQYF.

Only one count was recorded for this clone. CDR3 residues: CASSLAGTGANVLTF. The CDR3 DNA follows: TGTGCCAGCTCCCTCGCGGGGACTGGGGCCAACGTCCTGACTTTC. V usage is TRBV25-1 and J usage is TRBJ2-6, with D tentatively TRBD2 (6 bases). The germline V gene encodes CDR1 MGHDK and CDR2 SYGVNS. The V end was cut by 8 bases, the J end by 2 bases, with 13 bases between. The CDR3 runs 15 residues.

The chain has TRBV19 and TRBJ2-2; TRBD1 agrees at 7 bases. Germline V CDR1 and CDR2: LNHDA, SQIVND (reference sequence). J was trimmed by 6 bases and V by 8 bases; bases with no gene match: 6. This CDR3 contains 13 residues. The CDR3 DNA is TGTGCCAGTGCCGGGACAGCGGCCGGGGAGCTGTTTTTT. It codes for CASAGTAAGELFF.

The chain recombines TRBV9 with TRBJ1-4, with a possible D match to TRBD1 (6 bases). The V gene lost 4 bases and the J gene lost 8 bases, with 15 bases spanning the gap. CDR3 size: 14 residues. Germline V gene sequence: CDR1 SGDLS, CDR2 YYNGEE. DNA of the CDR3: TGTGCCAGCAGCTTCCGGACAGCACCCGAAAAACTGTTTTTT. It codes for CASSFRTAPEKLFF.

This clone is a singleton in its sample. The chain uses TRBV3-1 (or the pseudogene TRBV3-2) and TRBJ1-5; 12 nucleotides agree with TRBD1. With V trimmed by 0 bases and J by 7 bases, 1 base remained unmatched. The CDR3 spans 15 residues. In germline, CDR1 is LGHDT, CDR2 YNNKEL (reference sequence). DNA of the CDR3: TGTGCCAGCAGCCAAGATGGGACAGGGGGCCAGCCCCAGCATTTT. Translated, it gives CASSQDGTGGQPQHF.

V usage is TRBV9 and J usage is TRBJ1-3; D unresolved. Between the trimmed V and J ends, which lost 1 base and 1 base, there was a span of 12 bases. The CDR3 has 16 residues. CDR1 is SGDLS and CDR2 is YYNGEE in the germline V gene. The CDR3 sequence: CASSVKDTYSGNTIYF. CDR3 nucleotide sequence: TGTGCCAGCAGCGTAAAAGACACGTATTCTGGAAACACCATATATTTT.

J is TRBJ2-1 and V is TRBV5-1; 9 bases align to TRBD2. CDR1 and CDR2 (germline): SGHRS, YFSETQ. The CDR3 spans 20 residues. Germline trimming cut 3 bases from V and 1 base from J; bases unmatched to any gene: 17. The CDR3 loop reads CASSSPGEREASISYNEQFF. As DNA, the CDR3 is TGCGCCAGCAGCTCCCCCGGCGAGCGGGAGGCCTCTATTTCCTACAATGAGCAGTTCTTC.

This rearrangement joins TRBV18 to TRBJ1-1; D unresolved. Germline lookup yields CDR1 KGHSH and CDR2 LQKENI. The CDR3 runs 12 residues. V dropped 3 bases and J dropped 6 bases, with 8 bases sitting between them. The CDR3, as DNA: TGTGCCAGCTCACCTAGCAAATCTGAAGCTTTCTTT. It specifies CASSPSKSEAFF.

V usage is TRBV9 and J usage is TRBJ1-6; D not resolved. The V and J ends lost 4 bases and 4 bases respectively, with 15 bases between them. CDR3 length: 16 residues. CDR1 SGDLS and CDR2 YYNGEE come from the germline V gene. This CDR3 is CASSPSIYSYNSPLHF. In nucleotides, the CDR3 is TGTGCCAGCAGCCCCTCGATCTACAGTTATAATTCACCCCTCCACTTT.

The J gene is TRBJ2-5, the V gene TRBV3-1 (or the pseudogene TRBV3-2); tentatively, D is TRBD1 (5 bases). This CDR3 spans 13 amino acids. Trimming left V 0 bases short and J 5 bases short, with 7 bases between. Germline assignment: CDR1 LGHDT and CDR2 YNNKEL (reference sequence). CDR3 coding DNA: TGTGCCAGCAGCCAAGAAGGGGTGGAGACCCAGTACTTC. Its translation is CASSQEGVETQYF.

V is TRBV4-1 and J is TRBJ1-2, with D hard to call. Trimming removed 2 bases at V and 0 bases at J, with 19 bases between. From germline, CDR1 is MGHRA and CDR2 YSYEKL. The CDR3 length is 18 residues. The CDR3 DNA is TGCGCCAGCAGCCAACGGACCGACTCCGAACTAGCTAACTATGGCTACACCTTC. Translated, it gives CASSQRTDSELANYGYTF.

This clone has a handful of counts. The chain uses TRBV3-1 (or the pseudogene TRBV3-2) and TRBJ1-4; possible D gene TRBD1, 5 bases. The germline gives CDR1 LGHDT, CDR2 YNNKEL (reference sequence). There are 13 residues in the CDR3. Trimming removed 1 base from V and 5 bases from J, with 5 bases in between. The DNA of the CDR3 is TGTGCCAGCAGCCAAGGACAGAATGAAAAACTGTTTTTT. Amino acid sequence: CASSQGQNEKLFF.

J is TRBJ2-1 and V is TRBV3-1 (or the pseudogene TRBV3-2); perhaps TRBD1 as D (6 bases). Trimming stripped 4 bases from V and 8 bases from J, with 18 bases between. This CDR3 has 15 residues. Germline CDR1 reads LGHDT; CDR2 reads YNNKEL (reference sequence). The CDR3 coding sequence is TGTGCCAGCAGCCGATTGACAGGCGTGAAGGATGAGCAGTTCTTC. Protein: CASSRLTGVKDEQFF.

In its sample, this clone was seen once. The chain is built from TRBV30 and TRBJ2-7; 10 positions match TRBD1. Looked up from germline, CDR1 is GTSNPN and CDR2 is SVGIG (reference sequence). The CDR3 runs to 14 residues. J gave up 9 bases and V 2 bases, and 10 bases lay outside the gene matches. The CDR3 spells CAWSFGTGDRVQYF. CDR3 sequence (DNA): TGTGCCTGGAGTTTTGGGACAGGGGATAGGGTGCAGTACTTC. The entire variable domain, with the rest obtained from reference TRBV30 and TRBJ2-7, is as follows: SQTIHQWPATLVQPVGSPLSLECTVEGTSNPNLYWYRQAAGRGLQLLFYSVGIGQISSEVPQNLSASRPQDRQFILSSKKLLLSDSGFYLCAWSFGTGDRVQYFGPGTRLTVT.

In this sample, this clone turned up a few times. This chain links TRBV5-8 with TRBJ1-2; no firm D call. CDR3 length: 12 residues. The V end lost 5 bases, the J end lost 4 bases, and 9 bases lay between the germline ends. CDR1 is SGHTS and CDR2 is YDEGEE in the germline V gene. CDR3 region: CASSFLRYGYTF. Written as DNA, the CDR3 is TGTGCCAGCAGTTTTCTTCGCTATGGCTACACCTTC.

The V call is TRBV19, the J call TRBJ2-1; TRBD2 matches at 7 bases. The ends lost 2 bases at V and 6 bases at J; junction bases unmatched: 13. From germline, CDR1 is LNHDA and CDR2 SQIVND (reference sequence). The CDR3 totals 17 residues. The CDR3 nucleotides are TGTGCCAGTAGTATAAGTTCCGGCGGGGGACCGGGCAATGAGCAGTTCTTC. It codes for CASSISSGGGPGNEQFF.